This T cell receptor beta chain originates from a study of T cells in Graves' hyperthyroidism and ophthalmopathy. General observations from the study: Ophthalmopathy was identified by the model a median approximately 6.4 months ahead of onset.

Note on this clonotype: Its antigen is not known.

What was amplified from RNA transcripts were TCR beta CDR3 regions. The HTBI primer set was used in a first-round RT-PCR of the TCR CDR3. TCRdb reprocessed the multiplex PCR reads via MiXCR and lists one record per CDR3 protein. The table has more than 300,000 distinct CDR3 sequences, roughly 15% seen once; the top ten hold around a third. Hyperthyroidism patients were newly diagnosed, had disease duration under 2 months, and were aged 18 to 65 years. A sample of blood taken at first hyperthyroidism diagnosis preceded any ophthalmopathy symptoms. This receptor was obtained from a woman aged 25 to 39 with Graves' hyperthyroidism that later progressed to Graves' ophthalmopathy. The source material was blood.

The CDR3 DNA reads TGTGCCAGCACCAAGTACCCCCAGGTCGCCTACGAGCAGTACTTC. This gives the protein CASTKYPQVAYEQYF. The chain recombines TRBV7-2 with TRBJ2-7; D ambiguous. Trimming cost V 7 bases and J 2 bases, with 18 bases left between them. The length of the CDR3 is 15 residues. Per the germline V gene, CDR1 is SGHTA and CDR2 is FQGNSA.